Listed below are T cell receptor beta chains from one sample, sequenced in a study of beta chain features in type 1 diabetes. Assay: immunoSEQ multiplex PCR; the TCRdb copy retains only in-frame clones and omits some. The sample has about 120,000 clones, about 16% seen once; the top ten hold approximately 2.2%. Sequencing was carried out using central memory CD4+ T cells from blood. The origin of the receptors is a man aged 30-40 years with type 1 diabetes. CDR3s include the opening cysteine and the closing phenylalanine or tryptophan. A D gene is named only where the DNA matches it firmly. Not all rows give a size; the values are once, few, many and, for expanded clones, a class.

clone size: few
J gene: TRBJ2-5
D gene: .
V gene: TRBV7-2
CDR3 protein: CASSLLPIQETQYF
CDR3 DNA: TGTGCCAGCAGCTTACTCCCCATCCAAGAGACCCAGTACTTC

clone size: many
J gene: TRBJ2-2
D gene: .
V gene: TRBV7-2
CDR3 protein: CASSFKGKAGELFF
CDR3 DNA: TGTGCCAGCAGCTTTAAGGGGAAGGCCGGGGAGCTGTTTTTT

clone size: .
J gene: TRBJ2-7
D gene: TRBD1
V gene: TRBV7-2
CDR3 protein: CASTLDTGVLSYEQYF
CDR3 DNA: TGTGCCAGCACCCTGGATACAGGGGTCCTCTCCTACGAGCAGTACTTC

clone size: medium-sized
J gene: TRBJ2-1
D gene: .
V gene: TRBV30
CDR3 protein: CAWDRAPRRNEQFF
CDR3 DNA: TGTGCCTGGGACCGGGCCCCCCGACGTAATGAGCAGTTCTTC

clone size: .
J gene: TRBJ1-2
D gene: .
V gene: TRBV9
CDR3 protein: CASSSTPGDGYTF
CDR3 DNA: TGTGCCAGCAGCTCCACACCGGGCGACGGCTACACCTTC

clone size: .
J gene: TRBJ2-2
D gene: TRBD1
V gene: TRBV7-2
CDR3 protein: CASSPRQGLNTGELFF
CDR3 DNA: TGTGCCAGCAGCCCCCGACAGGGGTTGAACACCGGGGAGCTGTTTTTT

clone size: .
J gene: TRBJ2-1
D gene: .
V gene: TRBV6-1
CDR3 protein: CASSEPGVGANEQFF
CDR3 DNA: TGTGCCAGCAGTGAACCCGGGGTAGGAGCCAATGAGCAGTTCTTC

clone size: .
J gene: TRBJ2-5
D gene: .
V gene: TRBV5-1
CDR3 protein: CASSLDDGQETQYF
CDR3 DNA: TGCGCCAGCAGCCTTGACGACGGACAAGAGACCCAGTACTTC

clone size: .
J gene: TRBJ2-3
D gene: .
V gene: TRBV7-2
CDR3 protein: CATATRGTTDTQYF
CDR3 DNA: TGTGCCACCGCGACTAGAGGTACGACAGATACGCAGTATTTT

clone size: few
J gene: TRBJ2-5
D gene: TRBD1
V gene: TRBV9
CDR3 protein: CASSVPTGKGKETQYF
CDR3 DNA: TGTGCCAGCAGCGTCCCGACAGGGAAGGGGAAAGAGACCCAGTACTTC

clone size: .
J gene: TRBJ2-3
D gene: TRBD1
V gene: TRBV29-1
CDR3 protein: CSVDRGSTDTQYF
CDR3 DNA: TGCAGCGTGGACAGGGGTAGCACAGATACGCAGTATTTT

clone size: .
J gene: TRBJ2-5
D gene: .
V gene: TRBV9
CDR3 protein: CASSVAVQGTQYF
CDR3 DNA: TGTGCCAGCAGCGTAGCTGTACAGGGGACCCAGTACTTC

clone size: .
J gene: TRBJ1-2
D gene: TRBD1
V gene: TRBV7-9
CDR3 protein: CASSSDRGHTF
CDR3 DNA: TGTGCCAGCAGCTCAGACAGGGGACACACCTTC

clone size: few
J gene: TRBJ2-1
D gene: .
V gene: TRBV7-2
CDR3 protein: CASSLGRDNEQFF
CDR3 DNA: TGTGCCAGCAGCTTAGGACGGGACAATGAGCAGTTCTTC

clone size: few
J gene: TRBJ2-5
D gene: .
V gene: TRBV7-2
CDR3 protein: CASSLGDLKPRYF
CDR3 DNA: TGTGCCAGCAGCTTAGGGGACCTTAAGCCAAGGTACTTC

clone size: few
J gene: TRBJ1-3
D gene: .
V gene: TRBV29-1
CDR3 protein: CSVAVTDSGNTIYF
CDR3 DNA: TGCAGCGTTGCAGTGACAGACTCTGGAAACACCATATATTTT

clone size: .
J gene: TRBJ2-3
D gene: TRBD1
V gene: TRBV25-1
CDR3 protein: CASSPRTGASTDTQYF
CDR3 DNA: TGTGCCAGCAGTCCGCGGACAGGAGCTAGCACAGATACGCAGTATTTT

clone size: few
J gene: TRBJ1-6
D gene: .
V gene: TRBV7-2
CDR3 protein: CASSLQAGDSPLHF
CDR3 DNA: TGTGCCAGCAGCTTGCAGGCGGGGGATTCACCCCTCCACTTT

clone size: few
J gene: TRBJ1-2
D gene: .
V gene: TRBV6-1
CDR3 protein: CASSEASSRTYGYTF
CDR3 DNA: TGTGCCAGCAGTGAAGCATCGTCACGAACGTATGGCTACACCTTC

clone size: .
J gene: TRBJ2-6
D gene: .
V gene: TRBV5-1
CDR3 protein: CASLVGDSGANVLTF
CDR3 DNA: TGCGCCAGCTTAGTGGGTGACTCTGGGGCCAACGTCCTGACTTTC

clone size: few
J gene: TRBJ2-2
D gene: TRBD1
V gene: TRBV7-2
CDR3 protein: CASSLATGGRTGELFF
CDR3 DNA: TGTGCCAGCAGCTTAGCGACAGGGGGGCGGACCGGGGAGCTGTTTTTT

clone size: medium-sized
J gene: TRBJ2-6
D gene: .
V gene: TRBV7-2
CDR3 protein: CASSSGANVLTF
CDR3 DNA: TGTGCCAGCAGCTCTGGGGCCAACGTCCTGACTTTC

clone size: few
J gene: TRBJ1-5
D gene: .
V gene: TRBV30
CDR3 protein: CAWRQDSNQPQHF
CDR3 DNA: TGTGCCTGGAGACAAGACAGTAATCAGCCCCAGCATTTT

clone size: few
J gene: TRBJ2-5
D gene: .
V gene: TRBV5-4
CDR3 protein: CASSFSGSPETQYF
CDR3 DNA: TGTGCCAGCAGTTTCTCCGGGAGCCCAGAGACCCAGTACTTC

clone size: few
J gene: TRBJ2-3
D gene: TRBD1
V gene: TRBV7-8
CDR3 protein: CASSLGQGQFGTDTQYF
CDR3 DNA: TGTGCCAGCAGCTTAGGACAGGGCCAGTTTGGCACAGATACGCAGTATTTT

clone size: few
J gene: TRBJ2-3
D gene: .
V gene: TRBV30
CDR3 protein: CASRGGLADTQYF
CDR3 DNA: TGTGCCTCGAGAGGGGGGCTCGCAGATACGCAGTATTTT

clone size: few
J gene: TRBJ2-2
D gene: TRBD1
V gene: TRBV9
CDR3 protein: CASSGRTGGSTGELFF
CDR3 DNA: TGTGCCAGCAGCGGCCGGACAGGGGGAAGTACCGGGGAGCTGTTTTTT

clone size: many
J gene: TRBJ2-4
D gene: .
V gene: TRBV14
CDR3 protein: CASSPAGTSTIQYF
CDR3 DNA: TGTGCCAGCAGCCCAGCCGGGACCTCAACCATTCAGTACTTC

clone size: .
J gene: TRBJ1-5
D gene: .
V gene: TRBV19
CDR3 protein: CASSNGKGTNQPQHF
CDR3 DNA: TGTGCCAGTAGTAACGGCAAGGGGACCAATCAGCCCCAGCATTTT

clone size: .
J gene: TRBJ2-1
D gene: .
V gene: TRBV11-2
CDR3 protein: CASSQNKGVRGNNEQFF
CDR3 DNA: TGTGCCAGCAGCCAAAACAAAGGGGTAAGGGGGAACAATGAGCAGTTCTTC

clone size: few
J gene: TRBJ2-3
D gene: .
V gene: TRBV28
CDR3 protein: CASSESTSTDTQYF
CDR3 DNA: TGTGCCAGCAGTGAATCTACTAGCACAGATACGCAGTATTTT

clone size: .
J gene: TRBJ1-4
D gene: .
V gene: TRBV29-1
CDR3 protein: CSVAIIGTNEKLFF
CDR3 DNA: TGCAGCGTTGCAATTATAGGAACTAATGAAAAACTGTTTTTT

clone size: few
J gene: TRBJ2-5
D gene: .
V gene: TRBV6-5
CDR3 protein: CASSYSKQGYETQYF
CDR3 DNA: TGTGCCAGCAGTTACTCGAAACAGGGCTACGAGACCCAGTACTTC

clone size: .
J gene: TRBJ1-4
D gene: TRBD1
V gene: TRBV23-1
CDR3 protein: CASSQRPGTGETNEKLFF
CDR3 DNA: TGCGCCAGCAGTCAGCGTCCCGGGACAGGGGAAACTAATGAAAAACTGTTTTTT

clone size: .
J gene: TRBJ2-1
D gene: .
V gene: TRBV4-3
CDR3 protein: CASSQLGSYNEQFF
CDR3 DNA: TGCGCCAGCAGCCAACTAGGTTCCTACAATGAGCAGTTCTTC

clone size: few
J gene: TRBJ2-7
D gene: .
V gene: TRBV7-9
CDR3 protein: CASSLAPFSYEQYF
CDR3 DNA: TGTGCCAGCAGCTTAGCACCTTTCTCCTACGAGCAGTACTTC

clone size: .
J gene: TRBJ1-2
D gene: .
V gene: TRBV15
CDR3 protein: CATSRANYGYTF
CDR3 DNA: TGTGCCACCAGCAGGGCTAACTATGGCTACACCTTC

clone size: few
J gene: TRBJ2-5
D gene: .
V gene: TRBV29-1
CDR3 protein: CSSRRYETQYF
CDR3 DNA: TGCAGCTCGAGGAGGTACGAGACCCAGTACTTC

clone size: .
J gene: TRBJ2-2
D gene: .
V gene: TRBV5-4
CDR3 protein: CASTHGTTVTGELFF
CDR3 DNA: TGTGCCAGCACCCACGGGACGACCGTCACCGGGGAGCTGTTTTTT

clone size: few
J gene: TRBJ2-1
D gene: .
V gene: TRBV11-3
CDR3 protein: CASSLNREREQFF
CDR3 DNA: TGTGCCAGCAGCTTAAACCGGGAAAGAGAGCAGTTCTTC

clone size: .
J gene: TRBJ2-1
D gene: .
V gene: TRBV29-1
CDR3 protein: CSVEDPGVESYNEQFF
CDR3 DNA: TGCAGCGTTGAAGACCCAGGGGTTGAGTCCTACAATGAGCAGTTCTTC

clone size: few
J gene: TRBJ1-4
D gene: TRBD1
V gene: TRBV6-5
CDR3 protein: CASRQRGHGEKLFF
CDR3 DNA: TGTGCCAGCCGACAGAGGGGGCACGGCGAAAAACTGTTTTTT